This T cell receptor (beta chain) was observed in a study of blood T cells in healthy people across ages. Study-level findings and limits: PBMCs left unsorted prevented a conclusive naive versus antigen-experienced comparison.

This clonotype was detected only a few times. Antigen: not known. V was cut by 3 bases and J by 2 bases, with 16 bases left in between. The length of the CDR3 is 16 residues. Per the germline V gene, CDR1 is SGHDN and CDR2 is FVKESK. It was with a sample-barcoded 5' primer and a J-beta primer mix that a second PCR of roughly 7 to 12 cycles was run. TCRdb used MiXCR to reprocess the 5' RACE reads, holding one entry per CDR3 protein. This table has roughly 1.5 million distinct CDR3 sequences, roughly 43% appearing once. Sequencing used blood. This chain links TRBV14 with TRBJ2-5; a possible D gene is TRBD2 (6 bases). The clonotype originates from a woman between 18 and 29 years old in good health. The CDR3 DNA is TGTGCCAGCAGCCAGGACTTCTACGGGGGACAAGAGACCCAGTACTTC. It yields the protein CASSQDFYGGQETQYF.